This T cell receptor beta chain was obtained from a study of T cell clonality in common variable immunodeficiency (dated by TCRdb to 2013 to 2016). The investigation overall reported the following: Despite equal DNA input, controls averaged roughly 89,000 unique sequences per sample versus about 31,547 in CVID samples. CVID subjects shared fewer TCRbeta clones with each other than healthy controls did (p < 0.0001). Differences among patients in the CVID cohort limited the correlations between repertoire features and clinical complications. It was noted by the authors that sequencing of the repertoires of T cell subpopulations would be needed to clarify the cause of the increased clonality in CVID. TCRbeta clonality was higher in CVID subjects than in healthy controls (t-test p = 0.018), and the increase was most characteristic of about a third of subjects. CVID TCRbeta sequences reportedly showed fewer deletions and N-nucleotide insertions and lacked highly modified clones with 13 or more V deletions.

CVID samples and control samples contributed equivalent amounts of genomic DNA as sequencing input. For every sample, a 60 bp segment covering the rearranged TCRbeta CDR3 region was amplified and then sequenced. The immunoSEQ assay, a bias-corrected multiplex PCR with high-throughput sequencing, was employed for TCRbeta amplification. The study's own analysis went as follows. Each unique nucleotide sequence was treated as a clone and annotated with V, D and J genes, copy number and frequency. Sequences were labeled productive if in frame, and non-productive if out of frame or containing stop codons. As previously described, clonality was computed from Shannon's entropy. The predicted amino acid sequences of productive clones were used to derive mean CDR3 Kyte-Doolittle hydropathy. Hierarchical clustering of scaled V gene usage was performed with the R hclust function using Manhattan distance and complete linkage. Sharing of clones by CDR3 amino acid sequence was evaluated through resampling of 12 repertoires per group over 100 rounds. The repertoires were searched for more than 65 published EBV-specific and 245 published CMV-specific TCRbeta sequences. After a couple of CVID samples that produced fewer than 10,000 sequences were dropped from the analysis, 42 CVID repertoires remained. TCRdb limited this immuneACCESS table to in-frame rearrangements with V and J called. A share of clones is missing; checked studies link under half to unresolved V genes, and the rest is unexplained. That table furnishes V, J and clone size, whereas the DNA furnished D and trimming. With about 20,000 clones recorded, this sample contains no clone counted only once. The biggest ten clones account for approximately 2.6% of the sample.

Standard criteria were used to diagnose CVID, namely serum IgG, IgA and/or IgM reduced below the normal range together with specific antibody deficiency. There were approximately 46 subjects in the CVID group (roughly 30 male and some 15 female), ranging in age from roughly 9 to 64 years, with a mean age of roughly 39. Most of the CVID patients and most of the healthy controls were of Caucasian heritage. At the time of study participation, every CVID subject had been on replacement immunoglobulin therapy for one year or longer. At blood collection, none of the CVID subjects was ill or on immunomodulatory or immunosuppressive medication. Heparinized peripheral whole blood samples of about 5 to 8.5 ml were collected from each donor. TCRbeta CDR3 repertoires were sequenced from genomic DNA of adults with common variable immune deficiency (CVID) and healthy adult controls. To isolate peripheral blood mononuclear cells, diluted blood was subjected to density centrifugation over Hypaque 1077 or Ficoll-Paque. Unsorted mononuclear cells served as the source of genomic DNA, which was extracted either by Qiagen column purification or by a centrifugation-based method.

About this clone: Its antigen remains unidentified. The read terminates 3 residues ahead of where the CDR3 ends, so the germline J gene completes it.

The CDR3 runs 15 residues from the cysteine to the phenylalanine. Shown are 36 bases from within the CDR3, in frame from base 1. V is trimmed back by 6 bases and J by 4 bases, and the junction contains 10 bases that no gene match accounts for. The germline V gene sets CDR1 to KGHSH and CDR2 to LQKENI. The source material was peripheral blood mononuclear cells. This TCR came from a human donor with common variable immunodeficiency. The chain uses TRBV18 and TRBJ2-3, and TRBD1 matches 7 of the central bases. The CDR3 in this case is CASSSGTASADTQYF. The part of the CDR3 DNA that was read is TGTGCCAGCTCTTCCGGGACAGCCTCTGCAGATACG.